Shown below are 19 T cell receptor beta chains from a single sample sequenced in a study of Graves' ophthalmopathy and Graves' hyperthyroidism. Beta-chain TCR CDR3 regions were amplified from RNA transcripts. An opening RT-PCR round employed HTBI primers and preceded a second-round multiplex PCR. Via MiXCR, TCRdb re-called the multiplex PCR reads, giving one row per CDR3 protein. In the table there are about 620,000 distinct CDR3 sequences, 22% of which are singletons. The sequencing sample was made of peripheral blood. These receptors came from a woman younger than 30 with stable Graves' hyperthyroidism. Some clones in this sample may be carry-over from other donors' samples.

This clonotype was picked up many times. This chain connects TRBV7-2 to TRBJ1-1; maybe TRBD1 (6 bases). V lost 4 bases to trimming and J lost 5 bases, with 14 bases between them. The CDR3 is 14 amino acids. Germline CDR1 SGHTA, CDR2 FQGNSA. The CDR3 DNA reads TGTGCCAGCAGCTCAACAGGGCCGCGGACTGAAGCTTTCTTT. Amino acid sequence: CASSSTGPRTEAFF.

This clonotype was detected many times. The V and J genes are TRBV25-1 and TRBJ1-1; maybe TRBD1 (6 bases). The CDR3 extends over 16 amino acids. Trimming took 6 bases from V and 0 from J, leaving 17 bases between them. Germline-derived CDR1 and CDR2 are MGHDK and SYGVNS. CDR3 protein: CASRRDISFMNTEAFF. Here the CDR3 DNA reads TGTGCCAGCAGGAGGGACATTTCGTTCATGAACACTGAAGCTTTCTTT.

The genes are TRBV11-2 and TRBJ2-2; perhaps D is TRBD1 or TRBD2 (6 bases each). V gave up 6 bases and J gave up 7 bases, with 15 bases separating them. CDR1 is SGHAT and CDR2 is FQNNGV in the germline V gene. The CDR3 consists of 14 residues. The CDR3 sequence: CASSWDIADGELFF. CDR3 sequence (DNA): TGTGCCAGCAGTTGGGACATAGCGGACGGGGAGCTGTTTTTT.

At least ten counts were recorded for this clonotype. This chain joins TRBV12-3 or TRBV12-4 and TRBJ2-6; D might be TRBD1 (6 bases). V was pared by 8 bases and J by 4 bases, with 15 bases between. This CDR3 is 15 amino acids long. The CDR3 sequence: CASGIGQPGANVLTF. CDR3 bases: TGTGCCAGCGGTATCGGACAGCCCGGGGCCAACGTCCTGACTTTC.

The chain joins TRBV20-1 to TRBJ2-7, with D tentatively TRBD1 (5 bases). The CDR3 is 14 amino acids. With 1 base removed from V and 5 bases from J, the gap between germline ends came to 15 bases. Germline-derived CDR1 and CDR2 are DFQATT and SNEGSKA (reference sequence). The CDR3 loop is CSARVNQGLHEQYF. CDR3 in DNA: TGCAGTGCTAGAGTAAACCAGGGTCTCCACGAGCAGTACTTC.

Comment on this clonotype: At one of its ends the junction is not consistent with the germline gene, which may arise from a read error. This chain uses TRBV12-3 or TRBV12-4 with TRBJ2-5, with a weak D call TRBD2 (7 bases). CDR3 length equals 15 residues. The CDR3 nucleotides read TGTGCCAGCAGTTTAGGCGGCGGGGGCAAAGAGACCCAGCACTTC. This codes for CASSLGGGGKETQHF.

This clonotype was seen repeatedly, ten times or more. This sequence joins TRBV20-1 and TRBJ1-2; D gene uncertain. V lost 6 bases to trimming and J lost 6 bases, with 11 bases between them. Germline V CDR1 and CDR2: DFQATT, SNEGSKA (reference sequence). This CDR3 comprises 11 residues. DNA for the CDR3: TGCAGTGCACAAGGACTCAATGGCTACACCTTC. As protein: CSAQGLNGYTF.

This clonotype was seen repeatedly, ten times or more. This sequence joins TRBV27 and TRBJ2-7; a possible D gene is TRBD2 (5 bases). In germline, CDR1 is MNHEY, CDR2 SMNVEV (reference sequence). V was shortened by 0 bases and J by 4 bases, with 16 bases between the two germline ends. This CDR3 contains 16 residues. CDR3 loop: CASSLSITVAIYEQYF. The CDR3 DNA sequence: TGTGCCAGCAGTTTATCGATCACAGTAGCGATTTACGAGCAGTACTTC.

For this clonotype: The junction does not match germline at one end; this may be a read error. The chain combines TRBV6-2 or TRBV6-3 with TRBJ2-7; 9 bases are a match to TRBD1. This CDR3 has 15 amino acids. Germline V gene lookup returns CDR1 MNHEY and CDR2 SVGEGT. The CDR3 nucleotides read TGTGCCAGCAGTTACACCGGGACAGGGTACTACGAGCAGTGCTTC. Translated: CASSYTGTGYYEQCF.

This chain links TRBV20-1 with TRBJ1-1; possibly TRBD1 for D (6 bases). In germline, CDR1 is DFQATT, CDR2 SNEGSKA (reference sequence). The CDR3 length is 12 residues. V lost 3 bases and J 4 bases, leaving 9 bases between the germline ends. CDR3 sequence: CSARWGPTEAFF. Here the CDR3 DNA reads TGCAGTGCTAGGTGGGGGCCCACTGAAGCTTTCTTT.

This clonotype was seen a few times. The rearrangement uses TRBV13 and TRBJ2-5, with TRBD1 matching 9 bases. The germline gives CDR1 PRHDT, CDR2 FYEKMQ (reference sequence). V shed 8 bases, J shed 2 bases, and the junction held 9 bases outside the gene matches. The CDR3 is 15 amino acids. The CDR3 loop is CASGSGTGIQETQYF. CDR3 bases: TGTGCCAGCGGATCCGGGACAGGGATACAAGAGACCCAGTACTTC.

The sample holds many counts of this clonotype. The V call is TRBV6-1, the J call TRBJ1-1; maybe TRBD1 (5 bases). This CDR3 is built from 14 residues. V was cut by 7 bases and J by 5 bases, with 17 bases left in between. Germline CDR1 is MNHNS and CDR2 is SASEGT. The DNA of the CDR3 is TGTGCCAGCACCCGCCTGGGGGGTTCGACTGAAGCTTTCTTT. Translated: CASTRLGGSTEAFF.

This clonotype was observed many times. The chain carries TRBV18 and TRBJ2-5; unclear D gene. The CDR3 sequence is 13 residues long. The V gene lost 4 bases and the J gene lost 2 bases, with 8 bases spanning the gap. CDR1 and CDR2 (germline): KGHSH, LQKENI. CDR3 protein: CASSHGVQETQYF. CDR3 nucleotide sequence: TGTGCCAGCTCACATGGGGTACAAGAGACCCAGTACTTC.

This clonotype was observed at least ten times. J is TRBJ2-2 and V is TRBV29-1, with D perhaps matching TRBD2 (6 bases). V dropped 4 bases and J dropped 0 bases, with 9 bases sitting between them. The CDR3 is 14 amino acids. The germline V gene has CDR1 SQVTM and CDR2 ANQGSEA. CDR3 bases: TGCAGCGTTGTGGGGACTGCGAACACCGGGGAGCTGTTTTTT. This translates into CSVVGTANTGELFF.

This chain joins TRBV4-1 and TRBJ2-7; tentative D call: TRBD1 (6 bases). This CDR3 is 13 amino acids long. Trimming removed 5 bases from V and 2 bases from J, with 10 bases in between. CDR1 and CDR2 from the germline V gene are MGHRA and YSYEKL. CDR3 region: CASSNRDTYEQYF. CDR3 nucleotide sequence: TGCGCCAGCAGCAACCGGGACACCTACGAGCAGTACTTC.

This clonotype was observed at least ten times. The chain combines TRBV12-3 or TRBV12-4 with TRBJ2-5; D possibly matches TRBD1 or TRBD2 (5 bases each). This CDR3 has 15 amino acids. Trimming cost V 5 bases and J 7 bases, with 20 bases left between them. The CDR3 region is CASSPTGTAYRTQYF. CDR3 bases: TGTGCCAGCAGTCCGACCGGGACCGCCTATAGGACCCAGTACTTC.

This clonotype was seen ten or more times. V is TRBV15 and J is TRBJ1-5; D gene unclear. V lost 0 bases and J 4 bases, leaving 10 bases between the germline ends. This CDR3 is built from 15 residues. Germline V gene sequence: CDR1 LNHNV, CDR2 YYDKDF (reference sequence). The CDR3 DNA sequence: TGTGCCACCAGCAGAGATTCCGCCCCAAATCAGCCCCAGCATTTT. Translating gives CATSRDSAPNQPQHF.

This clonotype was observed at least ten times. The V call is TRBV12-3 or TRBV12-4, the J call TRBJ2-2; D may be TRBD1 or TRBD2 (5 bases each). The ends were cut back, 6 bases at V and 9 bases at J, with 14 bases in the middle. This CDR3 comprises 13 residues. This chain's CDR3 is CASRRDGARELFF. The CDR3 region has the DNA TGTGCCAGCAGGAGGGACGGGGCGAGGGAGCTGTTTTTT.

In DNA form, the CDR3 reads TGTGCCAGCAGTTACACATCCAGGAACACTGAAGCTTTCTTT. Protein sequence: CASSYTSRNTEAFF. The J gene is TRBJ1-1, the V gene TRBV6-5; D is undetermined. Germline assignment: CDR1 MNHEY and CDR2 SVGAGI. Trimming cost V 2 bases and J 1 base, with 8 bases left between them. The CDR3 runs to 14 residues.